The 7 T cell receptor beta chains presented below share a single source sample, sequenced in a study of CD8+CD57+ T cells in acquired aplastic anemia. The template used for profiling TCR beta VDJ and CDR3 was genomic DNA. TCRdb re-analysed the reads in MiXCR, keeping a single row per CDR3 protein. The table lists around 200,000 distinct CDR3 sequences, 50% to 55% of them singletons. Sequencing input: sorted CD4+, CD8+, or CD8+CD57+ T cells (not recorded which) from PBMCs. The receptor set was obtained from a human donor in good health, serving as a control.

V is TRBV2 and J is TRBJ1-6; D is uncertain. Germline assignment: CDR1 SNHLY and CDR2 FYNNEI. The CDR3 contains 13 residues. V was pared by 6 bases and J by 6 bases, with 9 bases between. CDR3 sequence reads: CASSWEANSPLHF. The CDR3 DNA is TGTGCCAGCAGCTGGGAAGCTAATTCACCCCTCCACTTT.

This clonotype was observed at least ten times. V usage is TRBV5-1 and J usage is TRBJ1-1, with 11 bases matching TRBD1. Trimming at V came to 4 bases and at J to 5 bases, leaving 4 bases not matched to a gene. Germline CDR1 SGHRS, CDR2 YFSETQ. The CDR3 spans 14 residues. This chain's CDR3 is CASSPGQGETEAFF. The CDR3 DNA follows: TGCGCCAGCAGCCCGGGACAGGGGGAGACTGAAGCTTTCTTT.

This clonotype turned up a few times. The V and J genes are TRBV6-2 or TRBV6-3 and TRBJ1-5; TRBD1 matches 10 bases. The CDR3 has 15 residues. Germline V gene sequence: CDR1 MNHEY, CDR2 SVGEGT. The V segment lost 2 bases and the J segment 3 bases; nucleotides outside the gene matches: 1. The CDR3 sequence is CASSYGTGVNQPQHF. DNA for the CDR3: TGTGCCAGCAGTTACGGGACAGGGGTCAATCAGCCCCAGCATTTT.

The chain is built from TRBV5-6 and TRBJ1-2; 10 nucleotides match TRBD1. The CDR3 covers 14 residues. V lost 2 bases, J lost 6 bases, and 4 bases stayed unmatched. CDR1 is SGHDT and CDR2 is YYEEEE in the germline V gene. The CDR3 protein is CASSFSTGGDGYTF. The CDR3 DNA reads as TGTGCCAGCAGCTTCTCGACAGGGGGCGATGGCTACACCTTC.

The genes are TRBV7-2 and TRBJ2-3; D perhaps matches TRBD1 (6 bases). This CDR3 is built from 14 residues. V shed 5 bases and J shed 1 base, with 10 bases lying between them. The germline V gene encodes CDR1 SGHTA and CDR2 FQGNSA. The CDR3 is CASSPGQRTDTQYF. The CDR3, as DNA: TGTGCCAGCAGCCCCGGACAGCGCACAGATACGCAGTATTTT.

This clonotype was counted ten times or more. The genes are TRBV12-3 or TRBV12-4 and TRBJ2-7; 10 nucleotides align to TRBD2. J gave up 5 bases and V 7 bases, and 8 bases lay outside the gene matches. The CDR3 has 14 residues. The CDR3 loop is CASTSGGASNEQYF. Here the CDR3 DNA reads TGTGCCAGCACAAGCGGGGGGGCCTCGAACGAGCAGTACTTC.

With regard to this clonotype: Just one base apart from a much larger clone, this may be a read error. The rearrangement uses TRBV28 and TRBJ2-7; D is perhaps TRBD1 (5 bases). CDR3 length: 14 amino acids. Germline loops: CDR1 MDHEN, CDR2 SYDVKM. The CDR3 here is CATSFRGGGYEQYF. The CDR3 region has the DNA TGTGCCACCAGTTTTAGGGGCGGTGGCTACGAGCAGTACTTC.